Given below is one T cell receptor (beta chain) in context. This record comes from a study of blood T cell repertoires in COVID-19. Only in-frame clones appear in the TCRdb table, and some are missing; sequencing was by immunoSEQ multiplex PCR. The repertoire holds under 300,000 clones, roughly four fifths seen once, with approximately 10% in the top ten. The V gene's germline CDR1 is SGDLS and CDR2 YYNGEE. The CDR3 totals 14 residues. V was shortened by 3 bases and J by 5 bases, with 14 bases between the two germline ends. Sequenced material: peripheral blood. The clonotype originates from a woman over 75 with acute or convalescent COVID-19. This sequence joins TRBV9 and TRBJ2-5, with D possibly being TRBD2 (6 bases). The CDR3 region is CASSGWDSRETQYF. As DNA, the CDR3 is TGTGCCAGCAGCGGGTGGGACTCCCGGGAGACCCAGTACTTC. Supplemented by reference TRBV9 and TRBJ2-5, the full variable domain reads DSGVTQTPKHLITATGQRVTLRCSPRSGDLSVYWYQQSLDQGLQFLIQYYNGEERAKGNILERFSAQQFPDLHSELNLSSLELGDSALYFCASSGWDSRETQYFGPGTRLLVL.